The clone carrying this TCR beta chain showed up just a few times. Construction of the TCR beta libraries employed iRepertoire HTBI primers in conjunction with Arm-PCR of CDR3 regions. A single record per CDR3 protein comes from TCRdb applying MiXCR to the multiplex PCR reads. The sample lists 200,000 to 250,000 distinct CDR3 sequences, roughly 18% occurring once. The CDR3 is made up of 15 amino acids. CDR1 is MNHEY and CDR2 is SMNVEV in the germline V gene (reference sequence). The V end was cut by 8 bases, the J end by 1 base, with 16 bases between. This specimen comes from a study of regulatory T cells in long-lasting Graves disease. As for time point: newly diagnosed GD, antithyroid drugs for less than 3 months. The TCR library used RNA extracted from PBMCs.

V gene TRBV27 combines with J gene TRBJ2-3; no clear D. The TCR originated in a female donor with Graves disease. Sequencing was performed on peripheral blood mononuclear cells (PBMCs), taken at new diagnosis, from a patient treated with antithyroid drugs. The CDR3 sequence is CASVDRNIRTDTQYF. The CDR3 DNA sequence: TGTGCCAGCGTTGATCGGAATATACGCACAGATACGCAGTATTTT.